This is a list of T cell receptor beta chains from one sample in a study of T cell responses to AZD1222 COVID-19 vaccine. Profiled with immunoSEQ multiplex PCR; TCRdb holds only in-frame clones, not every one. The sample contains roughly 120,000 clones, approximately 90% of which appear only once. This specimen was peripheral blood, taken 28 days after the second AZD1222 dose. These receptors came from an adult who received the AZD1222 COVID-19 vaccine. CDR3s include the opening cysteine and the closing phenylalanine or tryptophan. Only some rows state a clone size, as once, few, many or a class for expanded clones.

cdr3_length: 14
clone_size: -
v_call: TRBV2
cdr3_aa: CASSVQGPNTEAFF

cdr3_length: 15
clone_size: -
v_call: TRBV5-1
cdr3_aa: CASSLGVVADYGYTF

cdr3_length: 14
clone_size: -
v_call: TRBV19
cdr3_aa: CASTPGTASSPLHF

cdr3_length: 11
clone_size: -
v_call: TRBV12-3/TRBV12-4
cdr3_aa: CASSPGDTQYF

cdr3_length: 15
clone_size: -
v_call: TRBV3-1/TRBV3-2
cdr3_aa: CASSPRTSGSLEQYF

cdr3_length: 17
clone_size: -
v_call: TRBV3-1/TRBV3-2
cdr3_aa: CASSQDLLAGGAYEQYF

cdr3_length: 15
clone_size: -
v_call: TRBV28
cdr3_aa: CASKFSGGGNQPQHF

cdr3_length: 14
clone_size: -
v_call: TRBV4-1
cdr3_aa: CASSQVATTYGYTF

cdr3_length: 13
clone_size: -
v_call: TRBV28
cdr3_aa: CASTSGVYNEQFF

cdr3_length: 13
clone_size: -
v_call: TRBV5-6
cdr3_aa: CASSLGQNYGYTF

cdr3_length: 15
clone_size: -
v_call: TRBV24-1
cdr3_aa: CATSYYSGTTDTQYF

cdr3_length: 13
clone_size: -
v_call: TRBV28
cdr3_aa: CACDGRNNSPLHF

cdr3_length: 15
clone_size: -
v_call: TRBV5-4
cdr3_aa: CASSQGGFGTDTQYF

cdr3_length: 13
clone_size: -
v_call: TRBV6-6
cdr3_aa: CASSGTASPEAFF

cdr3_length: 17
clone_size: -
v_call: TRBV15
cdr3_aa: CATSRDRLGTSGNTIYF

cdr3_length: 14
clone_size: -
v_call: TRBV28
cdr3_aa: CASSWDSSGNTIYF

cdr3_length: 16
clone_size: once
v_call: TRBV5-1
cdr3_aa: CASSQGGWPNTGELFF

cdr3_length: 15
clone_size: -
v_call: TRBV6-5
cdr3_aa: CASSTFGTGIYEQYF

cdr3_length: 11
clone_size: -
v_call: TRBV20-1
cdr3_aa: CSAKGNQPQHF